This TCR beta chain stems from a study of blood T cells in healthy people across ages. Around 10 milliliters was the volume of peripheral blood drawn from each donor. This CDR3 contains 14 residues. The V and J ends lost 5 bases and 5 bases respectively, with 15 bases between them. Germline V gene data show CDR1 as MNHNS and CDR2 as SASEGT. This clonotype was counted once. PCR was performed a second time for about 6 to 11 cycles using a sample-barcoded 5' primer and a J-beta primer mix. In TCRdb, the 5' RACE reads were re-called with MiXCR into one record per CDR3 protein. The table shows 650,000 to 1,000,000 distinct CDR3 sequences, with 36% occurring only once.

This clonotype was sampled from a man between 18 and 29 years old in good health. The sample was blood. The chain joins TRBV6-1 to TRBJ1-1; no reliable D call. The CDR3, as DNA: TGTGCCAGCAGTCACGGGGAACTGGATACTGAAGCTTTCTTT. This encodes CASSHGELDTEAFF.